This T cell receptor (beta chain) comes out of a study of PD-1 blockade in classical Hodgkin lymphoma. Study summary: Every 2 weeks, patients had 3 mg/kg nivolumab intravenously.

Trimming cost V 2 bases and J 3 bases; bases outside gene matches: 5. This CDR3 is 16 amino acids long. Per germline, CDR1 MGHRA and CDR2 YSYEKL. The method was immunoSEQ multiplex PCR; TCRdb's version includes in-frame clones alone and lacks a portion of them. The sample has roughly 61,000 clones, around 91% seen once. A remark on this clone: The antigen remains undetermined.

Study observations and caveats: Significantly greater TCR diversity emerged by C4D1 in CD4+ cells but not CD8+ cells. What drove the repertoire differences, possibly disease activity or prior therapy, has not been defined. The authors excluded patients who started nivolumab under 1 year after ASCT.

Patients all relapsed after autologous stem cell transplantation, and there was variation in brentuximab vedotin exposure. The sample was peripheral blood mononuclear cells (PBMCs), taken at baseline. This TCR came from a human donor with classical Hodgkin lymphoma. The chain is built from TRBV4-1 and TRBJ2-3; 10 bases map to TRBD2. CDR3 sequence: CASSQPTSGKTDTQYF. CDR3 nucleotides: TGCGCCAGCAGCCAACCAACTAGCGGGAAGACAGATACGCAGTATTTT.